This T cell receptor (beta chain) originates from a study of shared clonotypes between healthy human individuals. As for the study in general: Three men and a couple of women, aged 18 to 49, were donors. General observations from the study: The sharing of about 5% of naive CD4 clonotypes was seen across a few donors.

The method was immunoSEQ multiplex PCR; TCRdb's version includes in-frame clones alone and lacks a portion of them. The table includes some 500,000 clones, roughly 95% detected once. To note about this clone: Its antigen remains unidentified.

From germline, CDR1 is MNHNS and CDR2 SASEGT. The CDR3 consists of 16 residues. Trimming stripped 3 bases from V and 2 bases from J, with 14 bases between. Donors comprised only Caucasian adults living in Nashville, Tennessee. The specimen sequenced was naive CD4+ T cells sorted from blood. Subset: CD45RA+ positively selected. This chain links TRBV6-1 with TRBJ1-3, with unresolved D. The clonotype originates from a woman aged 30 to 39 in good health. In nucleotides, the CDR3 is TGTGCCAGCAGTGAGGGAGGATTAAGGGCTGGAAACACCATATATTTT. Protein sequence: CASSEGGLRAGNTIYF.